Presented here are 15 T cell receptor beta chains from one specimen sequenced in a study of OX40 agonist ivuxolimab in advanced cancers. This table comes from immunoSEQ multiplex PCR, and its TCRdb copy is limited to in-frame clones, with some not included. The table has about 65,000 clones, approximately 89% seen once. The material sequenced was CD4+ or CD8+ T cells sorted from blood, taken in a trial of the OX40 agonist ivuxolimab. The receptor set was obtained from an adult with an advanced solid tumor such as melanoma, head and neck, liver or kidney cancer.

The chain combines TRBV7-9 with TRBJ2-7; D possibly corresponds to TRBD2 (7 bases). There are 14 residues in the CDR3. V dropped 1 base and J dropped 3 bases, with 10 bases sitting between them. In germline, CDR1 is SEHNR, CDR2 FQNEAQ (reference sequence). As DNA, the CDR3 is TGTGCCAGCAGCTTAGACGGGGGGCGCTACGAGCAGTACTTC. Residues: CASSLDGGRYEQYF.

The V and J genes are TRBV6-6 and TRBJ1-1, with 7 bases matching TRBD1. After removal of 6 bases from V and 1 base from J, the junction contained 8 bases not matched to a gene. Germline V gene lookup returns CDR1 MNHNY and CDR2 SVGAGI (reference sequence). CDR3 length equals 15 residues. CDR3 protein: CASSLLGQPNTEAFF. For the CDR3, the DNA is TGTGCCAGCAGCCTCCTGGGACAGCCGAACACTGAAGCTTTCTTT.

For the CDR3, the DNA is TGTGCCAGCAGTGGCAGGGCCACTCAAACCTACGAGCAGTACTTC. This codes for CASSGRATQTYEQYF. The chain links TRBV6-1 to TRBJ2-5, with a weak D call TRBD1 (5 bases). The J call may be faulty, since TRBJ2-7 better matches the DNA end. This CDR3 is built from 15 residues. CDR1 and CDR2 from the germline V gene are MNHNS and SASEGT.

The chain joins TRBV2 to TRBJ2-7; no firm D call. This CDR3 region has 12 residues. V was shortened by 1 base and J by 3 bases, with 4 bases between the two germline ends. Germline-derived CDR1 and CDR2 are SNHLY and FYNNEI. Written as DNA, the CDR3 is TGTGCCAGCAGTGAAGAGGGCTACGAGCAGTACTTC. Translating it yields CASSEEGYEQYF.

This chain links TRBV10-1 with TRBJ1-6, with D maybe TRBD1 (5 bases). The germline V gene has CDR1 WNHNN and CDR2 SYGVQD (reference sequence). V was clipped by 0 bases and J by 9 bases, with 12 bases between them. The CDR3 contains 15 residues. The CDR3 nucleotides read TGCGCCAGCAGTGAGTCTAGGGGTATCGGTTCACCCCTCCACTTT. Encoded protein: CASSESRGIGSPLHF.

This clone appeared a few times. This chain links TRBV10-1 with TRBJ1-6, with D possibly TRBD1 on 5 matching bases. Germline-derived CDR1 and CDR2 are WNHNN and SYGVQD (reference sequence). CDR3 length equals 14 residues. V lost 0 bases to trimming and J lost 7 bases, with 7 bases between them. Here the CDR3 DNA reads TGCGCCAGCAGTGAGTCCCGACAGAATTCACCCCTCCACTTT. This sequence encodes CASSESRQNSPLHF.

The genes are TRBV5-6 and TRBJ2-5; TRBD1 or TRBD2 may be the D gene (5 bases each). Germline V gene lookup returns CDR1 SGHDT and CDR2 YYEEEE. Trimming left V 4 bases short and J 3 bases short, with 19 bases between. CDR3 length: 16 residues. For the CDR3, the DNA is TGTGCCAGCAGCGGCCTGGGCAGGGAGAATGAAGAGACCCAGTACTTC. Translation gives CASSGLGRENEETQYF.

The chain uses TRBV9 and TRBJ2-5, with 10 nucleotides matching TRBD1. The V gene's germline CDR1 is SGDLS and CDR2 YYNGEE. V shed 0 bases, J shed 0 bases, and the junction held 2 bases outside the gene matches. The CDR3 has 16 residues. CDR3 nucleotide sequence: TGTGCCAGCAGCGTAGGGGGGACAGGGGACCAAGAGACCCAGTACTTC. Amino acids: CASSVGGTGDQETQYF. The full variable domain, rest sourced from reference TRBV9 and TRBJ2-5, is DSGVTQTPKHLITATGQRVTLRCSPRSGDLSVYWYQQSLDQGLQFLIQYYNGEERAKGNILERFSAQQFPDLHSELNLSSLELGDSALYFCASSVGGTGDQETQYFGPGTRLLVL.

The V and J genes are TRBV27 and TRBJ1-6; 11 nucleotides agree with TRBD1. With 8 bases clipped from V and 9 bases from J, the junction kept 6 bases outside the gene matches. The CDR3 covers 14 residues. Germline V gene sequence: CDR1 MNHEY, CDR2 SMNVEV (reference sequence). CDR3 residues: CASRRDRGISPLHF. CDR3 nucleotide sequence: TGTGCCAGCCGGCGGGACAGGGGGATTTCACCCCTCCACTTT.

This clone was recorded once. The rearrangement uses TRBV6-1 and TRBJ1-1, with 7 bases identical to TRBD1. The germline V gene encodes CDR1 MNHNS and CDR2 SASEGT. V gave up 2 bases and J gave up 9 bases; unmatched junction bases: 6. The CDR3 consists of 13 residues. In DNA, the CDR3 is TGTGCCAGCAGTGAACTGTGGACAGGACAAGCTTTCTTT. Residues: CASSELWTGQAFF.

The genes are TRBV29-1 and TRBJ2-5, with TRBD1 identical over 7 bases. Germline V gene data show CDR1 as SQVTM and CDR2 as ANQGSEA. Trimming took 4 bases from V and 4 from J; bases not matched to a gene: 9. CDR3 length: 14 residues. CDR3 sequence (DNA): TGCAGCGTTGGGGTAGGGGGCAAGGGAGAGACCCAGTACTTC. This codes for CSVGVGGKGETQYF.

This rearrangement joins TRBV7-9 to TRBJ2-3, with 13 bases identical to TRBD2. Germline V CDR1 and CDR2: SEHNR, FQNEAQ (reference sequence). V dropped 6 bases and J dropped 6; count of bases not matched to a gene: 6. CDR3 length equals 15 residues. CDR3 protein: CASSSGLAGLDTQYF. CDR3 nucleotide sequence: TGTGCCAGCAGTTCGGGACTAGCGGGGTTGGATACGCAGTATTTT.

CDR3 bases: TGCGCCAGCAGCCAAGTAGGGGGCGCTGGATATGGCTACACCTTC. Its protein product is CASSQVGGAGYGYTF. The chain has TRBV4-1 and TRBJ1-2, with 7 positions matching TRBD1. V gave up 1 base and J gave up 5 bases; unmatched junction bases: 7. The CDR3 runs 15 residues. Germline V gives CDR1 MGHRA, CDR2 YSYEKL.

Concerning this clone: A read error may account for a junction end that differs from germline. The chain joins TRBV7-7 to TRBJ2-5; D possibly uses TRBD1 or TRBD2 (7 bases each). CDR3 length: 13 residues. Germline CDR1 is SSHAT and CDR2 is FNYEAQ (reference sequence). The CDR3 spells CASRPTPGGAQYF. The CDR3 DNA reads TGTGCTAGCAGACCAACTCCAGGGGGGGCCCAGTACTTC. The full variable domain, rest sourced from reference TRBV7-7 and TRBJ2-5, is GAGVSQSPRYKVTKRGQDVTLRCDPISSHATLYWYQQALGQGPEFLTYFNYEAQPDKSGLPSDRFSAERPEGSISTLTIQRTEQRDSAMYRCASRPTPGGAQYFGPGTRLLVL.

DNA of the CDR3: TGTGCCAGCAGTCCGCAGGGGAGGTGGGGCTACACCTTC. Its protein product is CASSPQGRWGYTF. This sequence joins TRBV6-5 and TRBJ1-2, with D possibly TRBD1 on 6 matching bases. The ends were cut back, 5 bases at V and 8 bases at J, with 15 bases in the middle. The CDR3 loop spans 13 amino acids. Germline V CDR1 and CDR2: MNHEY, SVGAGI.